The 13 T cell receptor beta chains given below trace back to one sample, sequenced in a study of memory CD4+ T cells and cytomegalovirus serostatus. Single viable CD3+CD4+CD8-CD45RO+ cells were sorted as the memory CD4+ T cells. The repertoire was sequenced with immunoSEQ multiplex PCR; TCRdb's copy has only in-frame clones and lacks some. The repertoire has approximately 46,000 clones, roughly 80% of them found once; the top ten carry about 0.6%. Sequences were obtained from memory CD4+ T cells from blood. These receptors were taken from an adult in good health and CMV-seronegative.

The chain has TRBV5-6 and TRBJ2-7, with TRBD1 identical over 8 bases. J was trimmed by 5 bases and V by 4 bases; bases with no gene match: 14. Germline V gene lookup returns CDR1 SGHDT and CDR2 YYEEEE. This CDR3 has 16 amino acids. CDR3 amino acids: CASSPRGGTGGDEQYF. Here the CDR3 DNA reads TGTGCCAGCAGCCCCAGGGGCGGGACAGGCGGGGACGAGCAGTACTTC.

The chain employs TRBV5-1 and TRBJ2-7; 12 bases line up with TRBD2. Losses at the gene ends were 3 bases for V and 2 bases for J; bases not matched to a gene: 0. Germline values: CDR1 SGHRS, CDR2 YFSETQ. The CDR3 is 14 amino acids. In DNA form, the CDR3 reads TGCGCCAGCAGCTCTAGCGGGGGGGCCTACGAGCAGTACTTC. As protein: CASSSSGGAYEQYF.

This clone was detected only once. V is TRBV25-1 and J is TRBJ2-7, with TRBD1 matching 7 bases. J was trimmed by 2 bases and V by 2 bases; bases with no gene match: 3. In germline, CDR1 is MGHDK, CDR2 SYGVNS. The CDR3 runs 14 residues. The CDR3 region is CASSETDRAYEQYF. The CDR3 DNA follows: TGTGCCAGCAGTGAAACCGACAGGGCCTACGAGCAGTACTTC.

This clone was found a few times. V is TRBV5-4 and J is TRBJ2-7, with 10 bases identical to TRBD2. Germline CDR1 is SGHNT and CDR2 is YYREEE (reference sequence). The CDR3 is made up of 15 amino acids. Unmatched junction bases numbered 12, after V lost 10 bases and J lost 2 bases. The CDR3 nucleotides read TGTGCCGCGGGCCTAGCGGGGGCCGTAGCCTACGAGCAGTACTTC. This encodes CAAGLAGAVAYEQYF.

The V call is TRBV27, the J call TRBJ2-2; no reliable D call. The V gene's germline CDR1 is MNHEY and CDR2 SMNVEV (reference sequence). The V gene lost 10 bases and the J gene lost 3 bases, with 12 bases spanning the gap. This CDR3 region has 13 residues. CDR3 bases: TGTGCCACCGGCCCTTTACACACCGGGGAGCTGTTTTTT. Translation: CATGPLHTGELFF.

Of note for this clone: Other DNA sequences in this sample translate to the same CDR3. V gene TRBV10-2 combines with J gene TRBJ2-1; D may be TRBD1 or TRBD2 (5 bases each). This CDR3 region has 11 residues. Per the germline V gene, CDR1 is WSHSY and CDR2 is SAAADI. Between the trimmed V and J ends, which lost 4 bases and 7 bases, there was a span of 5 bases. CDR3 protein: CASSGGNEQFF. The CDR3 DNA reads as TGCGCCAGCAGTGGGGGGAATGAGCAGTTCTTC.

This CDR3 is CASSLVQGDQPQHF. CDR3 sequence (DNA): TGTGCCAGCAGCTTAGTGCAGGGGGATCAGCCCCAGCATTTT. The chain joins TRBV7-2 to TRBJ1-5; TRBD1 matches 7 bases. The CDR3 is 14 amino acids. Germline V gives CDR1 SGHTA, CDR2 FQGNSA. Losses at the gene ends were 1 base for V and 5 bases for J; bases not matched to a gene: 2. Looking up the rest from reference TRBV7-2 and TRBJ1-5 gives the full variable domain: GAGVSQSPSNKVTEKGKDVELRCDPISGHTALYWYRQSLGQGLEFLIYFQGNSAPDKSGLPSDRFSAERTGGSVSTLTIQRTQQEDSAVYLCASSLVQGDQPQHFGDGTRLSIL.

V is TRBV10-3 and J is TRBJ1-1; D is undetermined. The length of the CDR3 is 12 residues. Germline loops: CDR1 ENHRY, CDR2 SYGVKD. The V and J ends lost 0 bases and 11 bases respectively, with 10 bases between them. DNA for the CDR3: TGTGCCATCAGTGAGTCGGAGGGTTGGGCTTTCTTT. As protein: CAISESEGWAFF.

This CDR3 reads CASSLYATNEKLFF. CDR3 DNA: TGTGCCAGCAGTCTTTATGCAACTAATGAAAAACTGTTTTTT. The rearrangement uses TRBV28 and TRBJ1-4; no firm D call. Trimming took 5 bases from V and 0 from J, leaving 7 bases between them. The germline CDR1 and CDR2 sequences are MDHEN and SYDVKM. CDR3 size: 14 residues.

This clone has just a few counts. V is TRBV6-5 and J is TRBJ2-5; D possibly matches TRBD1 or TRBD2 (5 bases each). The CDR3 is 14 residues long. The V gene lost 6 bases and the J gene lost 5 bases, with 16 bases spanning the gap. Germline CDR1 is MNHEY and CDR2 is SVGAGI. CDR3 residues: CASSPGTRRETQYF. CDR3 coding DNA: TGTGCCAGCAGCCCAGGGACCAGACGGGAGACCCAGTACTTC.

The rearrangement links TRBV7-7 to TRBJ2-3; 12 nucleotides align to TRBD2. Germline V gene data show CDR1 as SSHAT and CDR2 as FNYEAQ (reference sequence). The CDR3 extends over 18 amino acids. Trimming cost V 1 base and J 6 bases; bases outside gene matches: 11. In DNA form, the CDR3 reads TGTGCCAGCAGCTTAGGTCCCCCTAGCGGGGGGGCCGGGGATACGCAGTATTTT. This translates into CASSLGPPSGGAGDTQYF.

J is TRBJ2-7 and V is TRBV9; 8 nucleotides align to TRBD1. The CDR3 loop spans 12 amino acids. Germline V CDR1 and CDR2: SGDLS, YYNGEE. The junction had 1 base not matched to a gene; V was cut back by 2 bases and J by 6 bases. For the CDR3, the DNA is TGTGCCAGCAGCGTTACAGGGGGCGAGCAGTACTTC. Encoded protein: CASSVTGGEQYF. The full variable domain, with the rest looked up from reference TRBV9 and TRBJ2-7, is DSGVTQTPKHLITATGQRVTLRCSPRSGDLSVYWYQQSLDQGLQFLIQYYNGEERAKGNILERFSAQQFPDLHSELNLSSLELGDSALYFCASSVTGGEQYFGPGTRLTVT.

The J gene is TRBJ2-7, the V gene TRBV20-1, with D tentatively TRBD1 (6 bases). This CDR3 spans 10 amino acids. Germline lookup yields CDR1 DFQATT and CDR2 SNEGSKA (reference sequence). Between the trimmed V and J ends, which lost 3 bases and 7 bases, there was a span of 7 bases. DNA of the CDR3: TGCAGTGCTAGCGACAGGGAGCAGTACTTC. Translation: CSASDREQYF.